This TCR beta chain stems from a study of ipilimumab plus nivolumab after autologous stem cell transplantation. Study summary: A median of roughly 8 nivolumab and a few ipilimumab doses were given.

The ends were cut back, 1 base at V and 0 bases at J, with 7 bases in the middle. CDR3 length: 14 residues. Germline-derived CDR1 and CDR2 are SGDLS and YYNGEE. Generated by immunoSEQ multiplex PCR, the TCRdb table keeps only in-frame clones and is missing some. This repertoire shows around 15,000 clones, approximately 82% found once; its top ten account for around 23%. Through week 26, nivolumab 3 mg/kg IV was given weeks 1, 4, 7, 10, then biweekly. V gene TRBV9 combines with J gene TRBJ1-1; D is undetermined. The sample consisted of PBMCs, taken in a trial of ipilimumab plus nivolumab as post-transplant consolidation. This sequence was found in a male donor with diffuse large B-cell lymphoma. The CDR3 here is CASSVPPVNTEAFF. The CDR3 DNA sequence: TGTGCCAGCAGCGTACCTCCTGTGAACACTGAAGCTTTCTTT.